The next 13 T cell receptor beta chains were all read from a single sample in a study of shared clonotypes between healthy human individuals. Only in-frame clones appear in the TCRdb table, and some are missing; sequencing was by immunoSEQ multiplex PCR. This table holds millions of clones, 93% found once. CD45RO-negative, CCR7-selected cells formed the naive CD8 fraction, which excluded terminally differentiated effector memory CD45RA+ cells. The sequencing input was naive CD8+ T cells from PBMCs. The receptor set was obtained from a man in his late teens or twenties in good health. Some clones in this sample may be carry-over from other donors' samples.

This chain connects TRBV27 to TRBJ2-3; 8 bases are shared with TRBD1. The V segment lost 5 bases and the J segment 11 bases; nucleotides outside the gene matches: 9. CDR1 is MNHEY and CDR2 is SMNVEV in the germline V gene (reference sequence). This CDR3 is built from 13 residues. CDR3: CASSTRQGWEQYF. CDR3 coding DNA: TGTGCCAGCAGTACAAGACAGGGGTGGGAGCAGTATTTT.

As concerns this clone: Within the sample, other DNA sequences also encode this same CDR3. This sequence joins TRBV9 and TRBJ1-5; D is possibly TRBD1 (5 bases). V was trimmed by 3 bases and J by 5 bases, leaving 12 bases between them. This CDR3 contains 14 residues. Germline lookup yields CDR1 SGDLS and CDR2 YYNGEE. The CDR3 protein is CASSAGGSDQPQHF. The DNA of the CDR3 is TGTGCCAGCAGCGCCGGGGGGTCGGATCAGCCCCAGCATTTT.

The CDR3 region is CASSPGGRDYEQYF. CDR3 DNA sequence: TGTGCCAGCAGCCCAGGGGGCCGGGACTACGAGCAGTACTTC. This chain connects TRBV9 to TRBJ2-7, with TRBD1 matching over 8 bases. There are 14 residues in the CDR3. V lost 4 bases, J lost 3 bases, and 6 bases stayed unmatched. Per germline, CDR1 SGDLS and CDR2 YYNGEE. The full variable domain, completed using reference TRBV9 and TRBJ2-7, is DSGVTQTPKHLITATGQRVTLRCSPRSGDLSVYWYQQSLDQGLQFLIQYYNGEERAKGNILERFSAQQFPDLHSELNLSSLELGDSALYFCASSPGGRDYEQYFGPGTRLTVT.

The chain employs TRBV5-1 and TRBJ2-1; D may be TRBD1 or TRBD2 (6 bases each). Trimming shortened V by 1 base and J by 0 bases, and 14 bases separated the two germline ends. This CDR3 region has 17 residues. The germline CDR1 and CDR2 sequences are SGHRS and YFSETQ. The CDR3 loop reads CASSLIGGTNSYNEQFF. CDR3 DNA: TGCGCCAGCAGCTTGATAGGGGGGACGAACTCCTACAATGAGCAGTTCTTC.

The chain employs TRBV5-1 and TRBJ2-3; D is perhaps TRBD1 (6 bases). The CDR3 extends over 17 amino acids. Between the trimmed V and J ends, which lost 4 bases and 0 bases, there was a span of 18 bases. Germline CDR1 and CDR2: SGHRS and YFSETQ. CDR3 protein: CASSARLTGRSTDTQYF. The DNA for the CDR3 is TGCGCCAGCAGCGCCAGACTCACAGGGAGAAGCACAGATACGCAGTATTTT.

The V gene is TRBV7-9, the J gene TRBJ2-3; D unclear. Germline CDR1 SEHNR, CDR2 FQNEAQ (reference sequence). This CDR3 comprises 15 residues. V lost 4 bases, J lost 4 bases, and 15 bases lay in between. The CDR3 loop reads CASSSPEPFPDTQYF. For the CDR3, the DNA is TGTGCCAGCAGCTCCCCAGAGCCCTTCCCAGATACGCAGTATTTT.

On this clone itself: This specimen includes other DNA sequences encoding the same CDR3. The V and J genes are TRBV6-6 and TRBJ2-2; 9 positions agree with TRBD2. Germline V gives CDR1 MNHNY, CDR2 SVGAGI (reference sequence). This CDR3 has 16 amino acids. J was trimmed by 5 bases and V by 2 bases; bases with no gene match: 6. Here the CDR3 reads CASSYLAGGGTGELFF. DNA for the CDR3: TGTGCCAGCAGTTACCTTGCGGGAGGGGGGACCGGGGAGCTGTTTTTT.

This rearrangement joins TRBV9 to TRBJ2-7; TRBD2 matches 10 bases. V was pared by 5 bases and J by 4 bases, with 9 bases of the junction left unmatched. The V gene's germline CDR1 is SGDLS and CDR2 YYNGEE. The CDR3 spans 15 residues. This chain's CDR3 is CASSVFASGSYEQYF. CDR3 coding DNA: TGTGCCAGCAGTGTTTTCGCTAGCGGGAGTTACGAGCAGTACTTC.

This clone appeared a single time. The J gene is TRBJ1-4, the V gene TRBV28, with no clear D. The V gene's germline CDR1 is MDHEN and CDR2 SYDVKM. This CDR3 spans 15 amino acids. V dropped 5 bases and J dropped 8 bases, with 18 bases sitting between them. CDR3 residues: CASSKNSAMYEKLFF. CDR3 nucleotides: TGTGCCAGCAGTAAAAATTCGGCGATGTACGAAAAACTGTTTTTT.

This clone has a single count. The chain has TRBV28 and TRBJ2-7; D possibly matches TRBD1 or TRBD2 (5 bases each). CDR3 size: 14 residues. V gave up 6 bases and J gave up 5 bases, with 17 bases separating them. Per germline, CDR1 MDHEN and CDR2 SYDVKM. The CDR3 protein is CASSPPVRDDEQYF. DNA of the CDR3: TGTGCCAGCAGCCCCCCTGTCAGGGACGACGAGCAGTACTTC.

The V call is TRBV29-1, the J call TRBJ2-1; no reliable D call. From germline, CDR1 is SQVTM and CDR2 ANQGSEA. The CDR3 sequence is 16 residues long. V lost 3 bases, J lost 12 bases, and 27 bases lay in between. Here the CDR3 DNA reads TGCAGCGTTGACGGGTTTCGAAACTACCCCAATGATGGGCAGTTCTTC. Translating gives CSVDGFRNYPNDGQFF.

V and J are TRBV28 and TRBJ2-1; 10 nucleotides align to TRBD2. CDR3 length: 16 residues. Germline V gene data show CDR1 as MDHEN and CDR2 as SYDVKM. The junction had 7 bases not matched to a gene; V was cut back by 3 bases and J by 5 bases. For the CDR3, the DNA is TGTGCCAGCAGTTTTAAACTAGCGGGACTGAACAATGAGCAGTTCTTC. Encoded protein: CASSFKLAGLNNEQFF. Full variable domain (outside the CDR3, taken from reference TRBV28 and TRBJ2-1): DVKVTQSSRYLVKRTGEKVFLECVQDMDHENMFWYRQDPGLGLRLIYFSYDVKMKEKGDIPEGYSVSREKKERFSLILESASTNQTSMYLCASSFKLAGLNNEQFFGPGTRLTVL.

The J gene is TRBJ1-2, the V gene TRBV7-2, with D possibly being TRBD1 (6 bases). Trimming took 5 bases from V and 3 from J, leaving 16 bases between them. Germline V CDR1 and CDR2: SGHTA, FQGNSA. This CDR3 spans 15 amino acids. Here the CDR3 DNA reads TGTGCCAGCAGCGGCGGTGGGGGGGCGGACTATGGCTACACCTTC. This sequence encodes CASSGGGGADYGYTF.